The 21 T cell receptor beta chains reported below all come from one sample, sequenced in a study of cytomegalovirus exposure and HLA in healthy donors. The PCR used 60 Vbeta and 13 Jbeta primers. Generated by immunoSEQ multiplex PCR, the TCRdb table keeps only in-frame clones and is missing some. The data contain roughly 120,000 clones, about 68% of them seen just once; the ten biggest clones take up over 8.5%. Specimen: PBMCs. The origin of the receptors is a woman in her forties in good health and CMV-seropositive.

The J gene is TRBJ1-5, the V gene TRBV19, with a tentative D call TRBD1 (5 bases). The germline V gene encodes CDR1 LNHDA and CDR2 SQIVND (reference sequence). V lost 4 bases and J lost 0, with 13 bases in between. This CDR3 is built from 16 residues. The CDR3 DNA sequence: TGTGCCAGTAGTAACAGACAGCTGTATAGCAATCAGCCCCAGCATTTT. Translated: CASSNRQLYSNQPQHF.

In its sample, this clone was seen a few times. The rearrangement joins TRBV2 to TRBJ1-1; tentatively, D is TRBD1 (5 bases). The V and J ends lost 3 bases and 2 bases respectively, with 25 bases between them. CDR3 length: 19 amino acids. In germline, CDR1 is SNHLY, CDR2 FYNNEI. Written as DNA, the CDR3 is TGTGCCAGCAGTGACCCGGATGTAGATTTATGGGGCGTCAACACTGAAGCTTTCTTT. The encoded protein is CASSDPDVDLWGVNTEAFF.

This sequence joins TRBV6-6 and TRBJ1-2; TRBD1 is a possible D gene (6 bases). Deletions cut 5 bases from V and 8 bases from J, with 15 bases between. The CDR3 runs to 13 residues. Germline V gives CDR1 MNHNY, CDR2 SVGAGI (reference sequence). The CDR3 loop reads CASSNPGALGYTF. The DNA for the CDR3 is TGTGCCAGCAGTAACCCAGGGGCCCTAGGCTACACCTTC.

Comments on this clone: The identical CDR3 is also encoded by other nucleotide sequences in the sample. The genes are TRBV29-1 and TRBJ2-1, with D tentatively TRBD2 (5 bases). Trimming took 3 bases from V and 0 from J, leaving 12 bases between them. CDR3 length: 15 residues. Germline CDR1 and CDR2: SQVTM and ANQGSEA. CDR3: CSVDPSLSSYNEQFF. The CDR3 DNA sequence: TGCAGCGTTGACCCTAGCTTGAGCTCCTACAATGAGCAGTTCTTC.

This chain links TRBV5-1 with TRBJ1-2; D remains ambiguous. V lost 0 bases to trimming and J lost 4 bases, with 7 bases between them. The CDR3 has 13 residues. The V gene's germline CDR1 is SGHRS and CDR2 YFSETQ. The CDR3 DNA is TGCGCCAGCAGCTTGGACGGTGGCTATGGCTACACCTTC. It yields the protein CASSLDGGYGYTF.

This clone was found a few times. The chain is built from TRBV9 and TRBJ2-2, with TRBD1 matching over 10 bases. Per the germline V gene, CDR1 is SGDLS and CDR2 is YYNGEE. CDR3 length: 16 amino acids. After removal of 1 base from V and 4 bases from J, the junction contained 4 bases not matched to a gene. In DNA form, the CDR3 reads TGTGCCAGCAGCGTATCCGGGACAGGGGCCACCGGGGAGCTGTTTTTT. Translation gives CASSVSGTGATGELFF.

The J gene is TRBJ1-2, the V gene TRBV28; 10 nucleotides agree with TRBD1. Germline CDR1 is MDHEN and CDR2 is SYDVKM. The CDR3 sequence is 14 residues long. The trim removed 2 bases at V and 4 bases at J, leaving 1 base unmatched. The CDR3: CASSLRDRGYGYTF. CDR3 sequence (DNA): TGTGCCAGCAGTTTACGGGACAGGGGCTATGGCTACACCTTC.

CDR3 coding DNA: TGCAGCGTTGCACCGCGGCTAAACTATGGCTACACCTTC. Translation: CSVAPRLNYGYTF. V usage is TRBV29-1 and J usage is TRBJ1-2; D gene unclear. V dropped 4 bases and J dropped 2 bases, with 11 bases sitting between them. Germline V lookup: CDR1 SQVTM, CDR2 ANQGSEA. This CDR3 spans 13 amino acids.

In its sample, this clone was seen a few times. The chain has TRBV5-4 and TRBJ1-1; D is undetermined. V lost 5 bases, J lost 2 bases, and 13 bases lay in between. Germline values: CDR1 SGHNT, CDR2 YYREEE (reference sequence). This CDR3 has 14 residues. The CDR3 DNA follows: TGTGCCAGCAGACAGTCAGGTGAAAACACTGAAGCTTTCTTT. Protein sequence: CASRQSGENTEAFF. The full variable domain, rest sourced from reference TRBV5-4 and TRBJ1-1, is ETGVTQSPTHLIKTRGQQVTLRCSSQSGHNTVSWYQQALGQGPQFIFQYYREEENGRGNFPPRFSGLQFPNYSSELNVNALELDDSALYLCASRQSGENTEAFFGQGTRLTVV.

CDR3 loop: CASRAGTSTDTQYF. The DNA for the CDR3 is TGTGCCAGCAGGGCAGGGACTAGCACAGATACGCAGTATTTT. The chain couples TRBV7-8 to TRBJ2-3; TRBD2 is a possible D gene (6 bases). Germline loops: CDR1 SGHVS, CDR2 FQNEAQ. This CDR3 has 14 residues. The V and J ends lost 6 bases and 0 bases respectively, with 10 bases between them.

The chain joins TRBV18 to TRBJ2-7; D is ambiguous. This CDR3 spans 11 amino acids. In germline, CDR1 is KGHSH, CDR2 LQKENI. Trimming removed 4 bases from V and 6 bases from J, with 7 bases in between. The CDR3 DNA follows: TGTGCCAGCTCACACAGTTCCGAGCAGTACTTC. This encodes CASSHSSEQYF.

The rearrangement uses TRBV6-1 and TRBJ2-5; TRBD1 agrees at 11 bases. This CDR3 region has 14 residues. V was pared by 5 bases and J by 5 bases, with 4 bases of the junction left unmatched. Germline CDR1 reads MNHNS; CDR2 reads SASEGT. DNA of the CDR3: TGTGCCAGCAGTTGGACAGGGGGCATGGAGACCCAGTACTTC. Its protein product is CASSWTGGMETQYF.

V usage is TRBV2 and J usage is TRBJ1-2; D is unclear. The CDR3 has 12 amino acids. Trimming removed 2 bases from V and 4 bases from J, with 5 bases in between. CDR1 and CDR2 from the germline V gene are SNHLY and FYNNEI. DNA for the CDR3: TGTGCCAGCAGTGAAATTATCTATGGCTACACCTTC. Amino acids: CASSEIIYGYTF. The entire variable domain, with the rest obtained from reference TRBV2 and TRBJ1-2, is as follows: EPEVTQTPSHQVTQMGQEVILRCVPISNHLYFYWYRQILGQKVEFLVSFYNNEISEKSEIFDDQFSVERPDGSNFTLKIRSTKLEDSAMYFCASSEIIYGYTFGSGTRLTVV.

V usage is TRBV15 and J usage is TRBJ2-7, with TRBD1 as a possible D gene (5 bases). Germline-derived CDR1 and CDR2 are LNHNV and YYDKDF (reference sequence). Trimming cost V 5 bases and J 7 bases, with 18 bases left between them. This CDR3 has 14 amino acids. The CDR3 region is CATSFQGSEEEQYF. CDR3 in DNA: TGTGCCACCAGCTTTCAGGGTAGTGAGGAGGAGCAGTACTTC. Full variable domain (rest looked up from reference TRBV15 and TRBJ2-7): DAMVIQNPRYQVTQFGKPVTLSCSQTLNHNVMYWYQQKSSQAPKLLFHYYDKDFNNEADTPDNFQSRRPNTSFCFLDIRSPGLGDTAMYLCATSFQGSEEEQYFGPGTRLTVT.

The CDR3 bases are TGCGCCAGCAGCTCCCAGGCAGGGGGTTTTGAAGAGACCCAGTACTTC. This gives the protein CASSSQAGGFEETQYF. The rearrangement uses TRBV5-1 and TRBJ2-5; the match to TRBD1 covers 7 bases. CDR3 length: 16 residues. Trimming at V came to 3 bases and at J to 3 bases, leaving 11 bases not matched to a gene. Germline lookup yields CDR1 SGHRS and CDR2 YFSETQ.

The rearrangement uses TRBV29-1 and TRBJ2-2, with 9 nucleotides matching TRBD1. Germline CDR1 is SQVTM and CDR2 is ANQGSEA. The CDR3 has 13 residues. V shed 7 bases, J shed 4 bases, and the junction held 4 bases outside the gene matches. CDR3 in DNA: TGCAGCGGGGGACAGGGAAGCACCGGGGAGCTGTTTTTT. Protein sequence: CSGGQGSTGELFF.

V gene TRBV13 combines with J gene TRBJ2-7, with 7 bases that match TRBD2. From germline, CDR1 is PRHDT and CDR2 FYEKMQ (reference sequence). J gave up 2 bases and V 5 bases, and 6 bases lay outside the gene matches. The CDR3 is 14 residues long. CDR3 sequence (DNA): TGTGCCAGCAGCCCCCGGACTAGACCCTACGAGCAGTACTTC. This translates into CASSPRTRPYEQYF.

This chain links TRBV9 with TRBJ2-1; TRBD2 aligns across 7 bases. The germline gives CDR1 SGDLS, CDR2 YYNGEE. Trimming at V came to 2 bases and at J to 13 bases, leaving 3 bases not matched to a gene. The CDR3 length is 11 residues. This CDR3 is CASSVREVQFF. The CDR3 nucleotides read TGTGCCAGCAGCGTCCGGGAGGTCCAGTTCTTC. Together with reference TRBV9 and TRBJ2-1, the CDR3 gives the full variable domain: DSGVTQTPKHLITATGQRVTLRCSPRSGDLSVYWYQQSLDQGLQFLIQYYNGEERAKGNILERFSAQQFPDLHSELNLSSLELGDSALYFCASSVREVQFFGPGTRLTVL.

The V call is TRBV5-1, the J call TRBJ2-3; D possibly corresponds to TRBD1 (6 bases). V dropped 7 bases and J dropped 6 bases, with 18 bases sitting between them. Germline CDR1 reads SGHRS; CDR2 reads YFSETQ. This CDR3 region has 14 residues. The CDR3 loop reads CASARGIDRDTQYF. For the CDR3, the DNA is TGCGCCAGCGCCAGGGGAATAGACCGCGATACGCAGTATTTT.

The chain has TRBV27 and TRBJ2-1; TRBD2 matches at 11 bases. V lost 3 bases and J lost 14; bases outside the gene matches: 9. CDR1 is MNHEY and CDR2 is SMNVEV in the germline V gene (reference sequence). This CDR3 is 14 amino acids long. CDR3 loop: CASSFASGRFLKFF. CDR3 bases: TGTGCCAGCAGTTTTGCTAGCGGGAGGTTTTTGAAGTTCTTC.

V gene TRBV29-1 combines with J gene TRBJ2-3; TRBD1 matches 11 bases. Losses at the gene ends were 2 bases for V and 5 bases for J; bases not matched to a gene: 12. In germline, CDR1 is SQVTM, CDR2 ANQGSEA. The length of the CDR3 is 17 residues. As DNA, the CDR3 is TGCAGCGTTGAAAGTAGTGGACAGGGGGCTGAAGGAGATACGCAGTATTTT. Its protein is CSVESSGQGAEGDTQYF.